Listed below are T cell receptor beta chains from one sample, sequenced in a study of T cell responses to AZD1222 COVID-19 vaccine. Profiled with immunoSEQ multiplex PCR; TCRdb holds only in-frame clones, not every one. The sample carries around 190,000 clones, 85% to 95% recorded once. The sample was peripheral blood, taken 28 days after the second AZD1222 dose. Receptors originate from an adult who received the AZD1222 COVID-19 vaccine. Both conserved end residues are part of each CDR3.

V gene,J gene,CDR3 protein
TRBV7-9,TRBJ2-5,CASDHIEETQYF
TRBV23-1,TRBJ1-1,CASSQSDGRSEAFF
TRBV9,TRBJ1-2,CASSAELGSAGYGYTF
TRBV2,TRBJ1-2,CASSFDRVHTF
TRBV6-5,TRBJ2-7,CASRDYDEQYF
TRBV24-1,TRBJ1-1,CATSEGETNTEAFF
TRBV2,TRBJ1-1,CASSEGSPGDTEAFF
TRBV28,TRBJ1-5,CASSLLGGWGSSNQPQHF
TRBV7-2,TRBJ1-2,CASSLGQGAYGYTF
TRBV24-1,TRBJ2-1,CATRSGVGINEQFF
TRBV30,TRBJ2-2,CACTRASWDTGELFF
TRBV3-1/TRBV3-2,TRBJ1-3,CASSQVTEGGNTIYF
TRBV6-4,TRBJ1-5,CASSEVGGAQPQHF
TRBV10-2,TRBJ1-2,CASSESGQGINGYTF
TRBV7-9,TRBJ2-6,CASSLGPLLGGANVLTF
TRBV3-1/TRBV3-2,TRBJ2-2,CASSRGPGGELFF
TRBV11-3,TRBJ2-1,CASSGTSFIEQFF
TRBV20-1,TRBJ2-7,CSAGENYEQYF
TRBV18,TRBJ1-1,CASSQQGMNTEAFF
TRBV10-2,TRBJ1-1,CASALGQWNTEAFF
TRBV7-7,TRBJ2-5,CASSLVPGQGIETQYF
TRBV27,TRBJ2-7,CASSLRGSDEQYF
TRBV27,TRBJ1-2,CASSFSGTARRIYGYTF
TRBV28,TRBJ2-4,CASSPPPPFSIQYF
TRBV4-3,TRBJ1-2,CASSPARGGNYGYTF
TRBV7-2,TRBJ2-7,CASSQATGSYEQYF
TRBV11-3,TRBJ1-3,CASSYQGPGGSGNTIYF
TRBV7-8,TRBJ1-3,CASSRTIETGNTIYF
TRBV7-9,TRBJ1-2,CASSQGTSSGYTF
TRBV15,TRBJ1-1,CATSRMVPGTEAFF
TRBV9,TRBJ2-3,CASSTVVGSFGTDTQYF
TRBV28,TRBJ2-3,CASSQGGSLACF
TRBV2,TRBJ2-7,CASTGTEGEQYF
TRBV10-3,TRBJ1-1,CAIQADPMNTEAFF
TRBV6-1,TRBJ1-2,CASSEVVGGQTNYGYTF
TRBV6-5,TRBJ2-1,CASHNWDEQFF
TRBV19,TRBJ2-7,CASSPGQGPYEQYF
TRBV7-9,TRBJ1-1,CASSLGAGRSTEAFF
TRBV5-1,TRBJ1-2,CASSLGGQEFYGYTF
TRBV29-1,TRBJ2-2,CSVGGLTNTGELFF
TRBV14,TRBJ2-1,CASSHSEGVWYNEQFF
TRBV6-1,TRBJ1-2,CASSEAHDYGYTF
TRBV7-6,TRBJ1-1,CASSRSTEAFF
TRBV9,TRBJ2-2,CASSVDGYPGELFF
TRBV4-1,TRBJ1-1,CASSQDSRPQGTAFF
TRBV19,TRBJ2-7,CASSMGLGYEQYF
TRBV27,TRBJ2-7,CASSLAGGAFGEQYF
TRBV6-5,TRBJ1-6,CASSYSWTGNSPLHF